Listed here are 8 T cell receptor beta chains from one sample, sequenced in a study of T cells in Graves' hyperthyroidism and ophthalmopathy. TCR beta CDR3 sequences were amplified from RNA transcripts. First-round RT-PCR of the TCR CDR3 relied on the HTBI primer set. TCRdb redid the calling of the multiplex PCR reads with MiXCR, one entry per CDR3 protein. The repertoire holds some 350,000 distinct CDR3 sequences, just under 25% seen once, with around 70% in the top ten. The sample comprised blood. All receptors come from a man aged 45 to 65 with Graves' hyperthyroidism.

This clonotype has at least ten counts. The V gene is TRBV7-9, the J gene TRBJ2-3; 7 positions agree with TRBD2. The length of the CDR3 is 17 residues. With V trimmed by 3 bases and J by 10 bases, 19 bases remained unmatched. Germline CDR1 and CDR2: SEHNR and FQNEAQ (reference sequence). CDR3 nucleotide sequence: TGTGCCAGCAGCTTCAGCCGGGAGGCCCCGATACAGAAGGCGCAGTATTTT. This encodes CASSFSREAPIQKAQYF. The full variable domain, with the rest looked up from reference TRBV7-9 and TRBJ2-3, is DTGVSQNPRHKITKRGQNVTFRCDPISEHNRLYWYRQTLGQGPEFLTYFQNEAQLEKSRLLSDRFSAERPKGSFSTLEIQRTEQGDSAMYLCASSFSREAPIQKAQYFGPGTRLTVL.

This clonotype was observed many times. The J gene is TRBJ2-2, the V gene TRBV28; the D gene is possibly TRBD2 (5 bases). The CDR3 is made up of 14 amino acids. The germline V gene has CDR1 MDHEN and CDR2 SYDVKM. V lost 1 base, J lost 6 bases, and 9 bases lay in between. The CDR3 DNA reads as TGTGCCAGCAGTTTATTTGGGCGGGCCGGGGAGCTGTTTTTT. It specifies CASSLFGRAGELFF.

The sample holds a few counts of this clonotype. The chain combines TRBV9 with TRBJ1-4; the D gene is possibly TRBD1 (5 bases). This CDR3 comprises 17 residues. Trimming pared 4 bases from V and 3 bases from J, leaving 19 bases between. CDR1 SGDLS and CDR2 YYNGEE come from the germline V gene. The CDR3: CASSPLVQKGSNEKLFF. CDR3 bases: TGTGCCAGCAGCCCCCTAGTACAGAAGGGGTCTAATGAAAAACTGTTTTTT.

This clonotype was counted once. CDR3 region: CASSLGSVLTDTQYF. In DNA, the CDR3 is TGCGCCAGCAGCTTGGGCAGTGTTCTTACAGATACGCAGTATTTT. This chain connects TRBV5-1 to TRBJ2-3; D gene ambiguous. Germline CDR1 is SGHRS and CDR2 is YFSETQ. The CDR3 is 15 residues long. V was shortened by 0 bases and J by 3 bases, with 11 bases between the two germline ends.

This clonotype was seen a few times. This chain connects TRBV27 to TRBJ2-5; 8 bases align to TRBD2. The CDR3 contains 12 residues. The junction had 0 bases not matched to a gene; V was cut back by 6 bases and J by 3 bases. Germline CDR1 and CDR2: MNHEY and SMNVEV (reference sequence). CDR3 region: CASRAGEETQYF. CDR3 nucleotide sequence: TGTGCCAGCAGAGCGGGAGAAGAGACCCAGTACTTC.

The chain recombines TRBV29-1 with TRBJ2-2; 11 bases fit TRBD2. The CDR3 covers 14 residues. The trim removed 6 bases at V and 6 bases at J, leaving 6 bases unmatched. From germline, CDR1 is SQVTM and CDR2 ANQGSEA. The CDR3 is CSVKLAGAAGELFF. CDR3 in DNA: TGCAGCGTAAAACTAGCGGGAGCGGCCGGGGAGCTGTTTTTT.

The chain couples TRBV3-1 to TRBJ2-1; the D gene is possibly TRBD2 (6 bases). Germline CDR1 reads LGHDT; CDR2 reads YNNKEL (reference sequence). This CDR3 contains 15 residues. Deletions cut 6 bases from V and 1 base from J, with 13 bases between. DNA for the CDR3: TGTGCCAGCAGTGTTGGGACTCAATCCTACAATGAGCAGTTCTTC. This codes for CASSVGTQSYNEQFF.

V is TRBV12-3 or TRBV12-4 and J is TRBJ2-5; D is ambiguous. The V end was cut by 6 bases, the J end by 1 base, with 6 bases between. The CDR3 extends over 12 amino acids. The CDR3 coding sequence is TGTGCCAGCAGGTGGTCCCAAGAGACCCAGTACTTC. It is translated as CASRWSQETQYF.